Listed below are T cell receptor beta chains from one sample, sequenced in a study of OX40 agonist ivuxolimab in advanced cancers. TCRdb's copy holds only in-frame clones and misses some; the assay was immunoSEQ multiplex PCR. The sample includes around 46,000 clones, roughly 85% of them seen just once. Sequences were derived from CD4+ or CD8+ T cells sorted from blood, sampled in a trial of the OX40 agonist ivuxolimab. The receptors here all came from an adult with an advanced solid tumor such as melanoma, head and neck, liver or kidney cancer. Both conserved end residues are part of each CDR3. The D gene is left open where the match is weak. Clone size is shown for a subset of rows, as once, few, many or a class of expanded clone.

J gene | clone size | V gene | D gene | CDR3 DNA | CDR3 protein
TRBJ1-1 | . | TRBV28 | . | TGTGCCAGCAGTTTGGAAGCACGTGAAGCTTTCTTT | CASSLEAREAFF
TRBJ1-1 | . | TRBV10-1 | . | TGCGCCAGCAGTGTCGGGTTGAACACTGAAGCTTTCTTT | CASSVGLNTEAFF
TRBJ2-4 | . | TRBV27 | TRBD1 | TGTGCCAGCAGTTTGGGACAGGGAGCCAAAAACATTCAGTACTTC | CASSLGQGAKNIQYF
TRBJ2-5 | . | TRBV10-2 | TRBD2 | TGCGCCAGCAGTTCGGTTTGGGCGGGGGAAGAGACCCAGTACTTC | CASSSVWAGEETQYF
TRBJ2-2 | once | TRBV7-2 | . | TGTGCCAGCCGACCGAACACCGGGGAGCTGTTTTTT | CASRPNTGELFF
TRBJ2-5 | . | TRBV15 | TRBD1 | TGTGCCACCAGCAGGGGTAAATTTGGGACAGCTAGTCAAGAGACCCAGTACTTC | CATSRGKFGTASQETQYF
TRBJ2-1 | . | TRBV18 | . | TGTGCCAGCTCAATCGGGAGAACCTACAATGAGCAGTTCTTC | CASSIGRTYNEQFF
TRBJ2-3 | . | TRBV2 | . | TGTGCCAGCAATGTACCGGGCACAGATACGCAGTATTTT | CASNVPGTDTQYF
TRBJ2-1 | . | TRBV4-1 | . | TGCGCCAGCAGCCTTAGCTACAGGAGCTCCTACAATGAGCAGTTCTTC | CASSLSYRSSYNEQFF
TRBJ1-1 | . | TRBV29-1 | . | TGCAGCGTCCAACAGGGAGAGAAAGCTTTCTTT | CSVQQGEKAFF
TRBJ1-6 | . | TRBV5-6 | . | TGTGCCAGCAGCCGCTCGTCCGTGAATTCACCCCTCCACTTT | CASSRSSVNSPLHF
TRBJ2-1 | . | TRBV4-1 | TRBD2 | TGCGCCAGCAGCCAGGGACTAGACTCCTACAATGAGCAGTTCTTC | CASSQGLDSYNEQFF
TRBJ1-2 | . | TRBV5-5 | TRBD1 | TGTGCCAGCAGCTTTGACAGGGGTGATTACTATGGCTACACCTTC | CASSFDRGDYYGYTF
TRBJ1-6 | few | TRBV6-6 | TRBD1 | TGTGCCAGCAGTTTCGGACAGGAGATGTCCCTCCACTTT | CASSFGQEMSLHF
TRBJ1-5 | . | TRBV5-4 | . | TGTGCCAGCAGCTTGGATCCCGGGGAGGGACAGCCCCAGCATTTT | CASSLDPGEGQPQHF
TRBJ2-7 | few | TRBV25-1 | TRBD1 | TGTGCCAGCAGCCCCGGGACAGCCGACGCGTATTCCTACGAGCAGTACTTC | CASSPGTADAYSYEQYF
TRBJ2-2 | . | TRBV11-2 | . | TGTGCCAGCAGCCAGAGGGGTGGACCCACCGGGGAGCTGTTTTTT | CASSQRGGPTGELFF
TRBJ1-5 | . | TRBV5-8 | . | TGTGCCAGCAGCTTGTCTGGTAGGAGCAATCAGCCCCAGCATTTT | CASSLSGRSNQPQHF
TRBJ1-3 | few | TRBV11-2 | . | TGTGCCAGCAGCCCGGAGGAAGGAGCTGGAAACACCATATATTTT | CASSPEEGAGNTIYF
TRBJ2-7 | . | TRBV2 | . | TGTGCCAGCAGGGATTATGCCTACGAGCAGTACTTC | CASRDYAYEQYF
TRBJ1-1 | . | TRBV7-9 | TRBD1 | TGTGCCAGCAGCCTTCGACAGGGAAGTCCTCCTGAAGCTTTCTTT | CASSLRQGSPPEAFF
TRBJ2-3 | . | TRBV6-1 | TRBD2 | TGTGCCAGCACTACCGGGACTAGCAGCACAGATACGCAGTATTTT | CASTTGTSSTDTQYF
TRBJ2-2 | . | TRBV7-3 | TRBD2 | TGTGCCAGCAGCTTAATGGCTGGGACTAGCGGTAACACCGGGGAGCTGTTTTTT | CASSLMAGTSGNTGELFF
TRBJ2-3 | . | TRBV6-5 | . | TGTGCCATCCAGGACGGAAACACAGATACGCAGTATTTT | CAIQDGNTDTQYF
TRBJ1-2 | . | TRBV5-1 | . | TGCGCCAGCAGCCCAGGTTGGGATTCTGAGTTAGGCTACACCTTC | CASSPGWDSELGYTF
TRBJ2-7 | . | TRBV5-1 | TRBD1 | TGCGCCAGCAACAGGGGTCCCTCCTACGAGCAGTACTTC | CASNRGPSYEQYF
TRBJ1-6 | . | TRBV2 | . | TGTGCCAAAAAGGCGGGGAGCTCCTATAATTCACCCCTCCACTTT | CAKKAGSSYNSPLHF
TRBJ2-7 | few | TRBV27 | . | TGTGCCAGCAGGGACACGGGCGAGCAGTACTTC | CASRDTGEQYF
TRBJ1-1 | . | TRBV10-2 | . | TGCGCCAGCACCGAGGGGGGTACTGAAGCTTTCTTT | CASTEGGTEAFF
TRBJ2-1 | once | TRBV7-9 | . | TGTGCCAGCAGCACATGGACAGGGAGGGACTATATGCAGTTCTTC | CASSTWTGRDYMQFF